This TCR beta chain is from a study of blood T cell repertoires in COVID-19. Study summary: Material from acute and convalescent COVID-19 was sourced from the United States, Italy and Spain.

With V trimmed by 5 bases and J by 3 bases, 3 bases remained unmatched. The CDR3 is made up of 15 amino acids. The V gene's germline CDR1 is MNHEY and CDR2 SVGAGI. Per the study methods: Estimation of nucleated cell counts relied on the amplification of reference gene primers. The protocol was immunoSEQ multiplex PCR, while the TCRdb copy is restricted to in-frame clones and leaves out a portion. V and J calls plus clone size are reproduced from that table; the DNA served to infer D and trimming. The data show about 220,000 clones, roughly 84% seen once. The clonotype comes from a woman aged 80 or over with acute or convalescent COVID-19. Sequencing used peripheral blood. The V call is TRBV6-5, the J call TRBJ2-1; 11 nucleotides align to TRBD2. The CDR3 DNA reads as TGTGCCAGCAGTAGTACTAGCGGGGGCTACAATGAGCAGTTCTTC. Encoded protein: CASSSTSGGYNEQFF.